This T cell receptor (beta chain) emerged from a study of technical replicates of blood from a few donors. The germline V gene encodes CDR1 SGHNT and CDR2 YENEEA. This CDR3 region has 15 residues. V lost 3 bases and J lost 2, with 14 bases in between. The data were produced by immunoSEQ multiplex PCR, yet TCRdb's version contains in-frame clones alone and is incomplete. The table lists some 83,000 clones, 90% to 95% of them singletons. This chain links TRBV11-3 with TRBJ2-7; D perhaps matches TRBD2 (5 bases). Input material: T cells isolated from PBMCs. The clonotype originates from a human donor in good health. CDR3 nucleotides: TGTGCCAGCAGCTTTGGCGCGGGTCTTACCTACGAGCAGTACTTC. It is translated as CASSFGAGLTYEQYF.